These T cell receptor beta chains were read from a single sample in a study of cytomegalovirus exposure and HLA in healthy donors. The table came from immunoSEQ multiplex PCR; TCRdb's copy has only in-frame clones and leaves some out. The data contain 100,000 to 150,000 clones, around 90% of them singletons. The material sequenced was PBMCs. The receptors derive from a woman aged 18-29 years in good health and CMV-seronegative. The CDR3 runs from the conserved cysteine through the conserved F or W. The order of the fields is V gene, J gene, CDR3 protein.

v_gene: TRBV7-9
j_gene: TRBJ2-2
CDR3aa: CASSFRGGARTGELFF

v_gene: TRBV11-3
j_gene: TRBJ2-7
CDR3aa: CASSLVESEQYF

v_gene: TRBV4-2
j_gene: TRBJ2-3
CDR3aa: CASSQAVRQGTDTQYF

v_gene: TRBV5-6
j_gene: TRBJ2-1
CDR3aa: CASSSGLAVYEQFF

v_gene: TRBV18
j_gene: TRBJ2-1
CDR3aa: CASSPGLAGVNEQFF

v_gene: TRBV11-3
j_gene: TRBJ2-2
CDR3aa: CASSTQGGELFF

v_gene: TRBV6-6
j_gene: TRBJ2-5
CDR3aa: CASRRDSLETQYF

v_gene: TRBV19
j_gene: TRBJ2-1
CDR3aa: CASSNLGANEQFF

v_gene: TRBV6-1
j_gene: TRBJ1-1
CDR3aa: CASRVSTNTEAFF

v_gene: TRBV2
j_gene: TRBJ1-2
CDR3aa: CASSETGTANYGYTF

v_gene: TRBV5-1
j_gene: TRBJ2-3
CDR3aa: CASSLLGADTQYF

v_gene: TRBV15
j_gene: TRBJ1-2
CDR3aa: CATSRKTGNYGYTF

v_gene: TRBV6-6
j_gene: TRBJ1-4
CDR3aa: CASSQDRAGEKLFF

v_gene: TRBV11-2
j_gene: TRBJ2-1
CDR3aa: CASSLGVSGSHNEQFF

v_gene: TRBV7-2
j_gene: TRBJ2-7
CDR3aa: CASSLTSGPYEQYF

v_gene: TRBV7-9
j_gene: TRBJ2-7
CDR3aa: CASSPPDRVNEQYF

v_gene: TRBV30
j_gene: TRBJ2-5
CDR3aa: CAWRAFSETQYF

v_gene: TRBV5-5
j_gene: TRBJ2-7
CDR3aa: CASSLAGGTSHYEQYF

v_gene: TRBV12-5
j_gene: TRBJ2-2
CDR3aa: CASGLPGTGGFGELFF

v_gene: TRBV28
j_gene: TRBJ2-1
CDR3aa: CASSFRSGASSYNEQFF

v_gene: TRBV5-3
j_gene: TRBJ2-7
CDR3aa: CARSLVGRETGDEQYF

v_gene: TRBV4-1
j_gene: TRBJ2-7
CDR3aa: CASSHRVRDRESYEQYF

v_gene: TRBV18
j_gene: TRBJ2-6
CDR3aa: CASSPTQPMGANVLTF

v_gene: TRBV6-5
j_gene: TRBJ1-5
CDR3aa: CASSYGTPYSNQPQHF

v_gene: TRBV9
j_gene: TRBJ1-1
CDR3aa: CASSAGTDNTEAFF

v_gene: TRBV7-9
j_gene: TRBJ2-7
CDR3aa: CASSLRQGIVEQYF